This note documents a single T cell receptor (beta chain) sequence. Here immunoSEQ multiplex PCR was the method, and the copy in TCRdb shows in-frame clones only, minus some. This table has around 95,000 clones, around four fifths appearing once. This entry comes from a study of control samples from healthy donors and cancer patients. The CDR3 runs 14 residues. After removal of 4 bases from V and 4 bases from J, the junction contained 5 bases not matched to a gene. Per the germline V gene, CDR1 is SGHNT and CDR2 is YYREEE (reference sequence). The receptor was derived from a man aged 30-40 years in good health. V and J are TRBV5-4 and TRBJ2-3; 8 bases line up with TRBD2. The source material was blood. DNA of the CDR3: TGTGCCAGCAGCCCCGCGGGGGGCCCAGATACGCAGTATTTT. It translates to CASSPAGGPDTQYF.